This TCR beta chain was captured in a study of CD8 T cells in ankylosing spondylitis. General study findings and limits: Past studies reported some motif variants in reactive arthritis synovial fluid and blood.

TCRdb fed the 5' RACE reads into MiXCR, producing one record per CDR3 protein. Among hundreds of thousands of distinct CDR3 sequences listed, about 9.1% were seen once. The V and J ends lost 5 bases and 2 bases, in that order; junction bases with no gene match: 7. The germline CDR1 and CDR2 sequences are MDHEN and SYDVKM. The CDR3 spans 15 residues. This clonotype has more than one count but fewer than ten. As yet, its antigen is unknown. Sequencing was done on a sample of blood, either unsorted or a sorted T cell fraction (not recorded which). The rearrangement joins TRBV28 to TRBJ2-3; 7 bases align to TRBD1. The sequence was obtained from a male donor with ankylosing spondylitis or in good health (not recorded which). CDR3 sequence reads: CASSPMGQPTDTQYF. The CDR3 DNA reads as TGTGCCAGCAGTCCAATGGGACAGCCCACAGATACGCAGTATTTT.